This TCR beta chain was captured in a study of regulatory T cells in long-lasting Graves disease (TCRdb year 2021). A note on the overall study: In the newly diagnosed Graves' disease group, patients had been taking antithyroid drugs for less than 3 months. This study used TCR sequencing and RNA sequencing of peripheral blood to compare persistent Graves' disease patients against newly diagnosed Graves' disease patients. The study took place in China and was registered as a clinical trial. A total of about 33 samples underwent TCR sequencing, from some 13 patients with persistent Graves' disease and approximately 20 patients with newly diagnosed Graves' disease. Paper-wide results and their limitations: The study examined only peripheral blood because the primary lesion, thyroid tissue, could not be accessed. TRBV28, TRBJ1-2 and TRBJ2-5 were preferentially used in persistent disease, while TRBV20-1 and TRBJ2-1 were favored in newly diagnosed disease. Lower TCR Shannon entropy and fewer highly expanded clones were observed in persistent Graves' disease patients than in newly diagnosed patients, which suggested clonal expansion. The authors acknowledged the small sample size as a limitation that may reduce accuracy. More public clonotypes were shared among persistent patients (2,741) than among newly diagnosed patients (approximately 1,000). Sequencing and analysis were restricted to the TCR beta chain.

The sample's time point, from its label and the paper: newly diagnosed GD, antithyroid drugs for less than 3 months. For both TCR sequencing and RNA sequencing, RNA was extracted from PBMCs in TRIzol. The diagnosis of Graves' disease followed American Thyroid Association guidelines. Patients for the study were recruited at an endocrinology department in Xi'an, China. From each patient, 7.5 to 10 milliliters of peripheral blood was collected into an EDTA anticoagulant tube. Ficoll Paque Plus density gradient separation was used to isolate PBMCs, and no further T cell sorting was done. RNA quality was checked with an Agilent 2100 Bioanalyzer and agarose gel, and concentration with a NanoDrop 2000. There are many counts of this clonotype. The specificity of this receptor is unknown. Base qualities are missing; no much larger clone stands one base away. The library was built by means of multiplex PCR. TCRdb names Illumina HiSeq 4000 as the instrument used. TCR beta libraries were built with iRepertoire HTBI primers and Arm-PCR amplification of CDR3 regions. Gel purification was performed on PCR products prior to sequencing. The original pipeline was this. Across samples, 60 to 80 TRBV and 15 or so TRBJ segments were identified and used for gene usage analysis of CDR3 amino acid clonotypes. Filtered high-quality paired reads were merged into contigs using COPE and FqMerger. Contigs were aligned with BLAST to IMGT TRBV, TRBD and TRBJ reference genes, and CDR3 was defined per IMGT. Highly expanded clones were defined as clonotypes with a frequency above 0.1%. Repertoire diversity was measured by Shannon entropy, and V-J evenness by the Gini coefficient. Clonotypes shared by more than one individual were considered public. TCRdb reprocessed the public reads (quality trimming at Q25 with fastp, clone calling with MiXCR) and kept in-frame beta chains. Each record represents a unique CDR3 protein, reported with the most common genes and DNA among its rows. Clone size and V and J calls follow TCRdb, not the original study. This sample gives 440,000 or so distinct CDR3 sequences in total; roughly 15% of them show up just once. Of the sample, roughly 10% falls within the top ten clones.

Including the terminal cysteine and phenylalanine, the CDR3 comprises 15 residues. CDR3 DNA is the only sequence kept; it has 45 bases, read in frame from the first base. V loses 6 bases, J loses 1 base, and the germline ends lie 13 bases apart. According to the germline V gene, CDR1 reads MDHEN and CDR2 reads SYDVKM. A further study also used this sample, focusing on T cells in Graves' hyperthyroidism and ophthalmopathy. In that second paper, the authors write: Graves' hyperthyroidism was defined as stable when no progression to ophthalmopathy occurred over 18 months of follow-up. The hyperthyroidism patients were between 18 and 65 years old and newly diagnosed, with a disease duration of less than 2 months. The study excluded patients with uncontrolled infections, other autoimmune diseases, pregnancy or lactation. Diagnoses were based on clinical symptoms, serum thyroxine and TRAb, thyroid ultrasound and orbital computed tomography. The TCR CDR3 was subjected to a first round of RT-PCR using the HTBI primer set and the Qiagen OneStep RT-PCR kit. Most expanded thyroid clonotypes (frequency above 0.001) were also detected in blood, suggesting blood repertoires may reflect thyroid immune responses. A model built on a 13 V-J signature distinguished ophthalmopathy from stable hyperthyroidism, reaching 87.88% sensitivity and about 81% specificity in cross-validation and 80%/75% in testing. In validation, the model predicted progression to ophthalmopathy with over 60% sensitivity and about 73% specificity, a median of approximately 6.7 months before onset. To identify TCR V-J signatures that set the groups apart, the researchers used a discovery cohort of about a hundred patients, made up of fewer than 50 with Graves' ophthalmopathy and 57 with stable Graves' hyperthyroidism. An independent validation cohort of around 19 hyperthyroidism patients and approximately 16 patients who later progressed to ophthalmopathy tested prospective prediction of ophthalmopathy. The approximately 100 discovery patients were randomly divided into training and test sets at a 7:3 ratio. In over five Graves' hyperthyroidism patients, the study also compared T-cell repertoires from thyroid tissue with T-cell repertoires from blood. Following sampling, methimazole starting at 30 mg daily was given to hyperthyroidism patients, and high-dose intravenous methylprednisolone was given to ophthalmopathy patients. Libraries were constructed in a second round of multiplex PCR, after which size selection and purification were performed. The libraries were sequenced on an Illumina HiSeq2000 using paired-end 100 bp reads. SOAPnuke was used to process the raw data, with reads discarded if the reads contained adapters or uncalled bases, had a mean Phred below 15, or lacked an exact constant-primer or identifier match. High-quality paired reads were merged using COPE v1.2.5, and each unique nucleotide sequence was defined as a clonotype. MiTCR v1.1 was used to align clonotypes to the IMGT TRBV, TRBD and TRBJ reference segments. Only V-J combinations with frequency above 0.0001, covering about 99% of repertoires, were analysed. The TCS score was defined as F50 (clonal expansion) divided by E x V (chaos), with BLOSUM62-based TCRdist calculated between CDR3 peptides within each V-J. Welch's t-statistics and random forest reduced approximately 520 V-J features to around 14, which were used in a naive Bayes classifier (R e1071). Sample size was not statistically predetermined, and blinding of investigators to group allocation was not performed. The paper reports TCR Vbeta CDR3 sequencing of approximately 130 peripheral blood samples: approximately 41 ophthalmopathy, under 80 hyperthyroidism and around 17 progressor patients.

The material was peripheral blood mononuclear cells (PBMCs), obtained at new diagnosis, from a patient treated with antithyroid drugs. The receptor's source is a woman in her thirties with Graves disease. Donor details come from another sample of the same person, matched by shared clones. The chain employs TRBV28 and TRBJ2-1; the D region possibly corresponds to TRBD2 (5 bases align). Read as DNA, the sequence is TGTGCCAGCAGCTTAGGTCCGGGGTCCTACAATGAGCAGTTCTTC. It translates to CASSLGPGSYNEQFF.